The clone carrying this T cell receptor beta chain has a handful of counts. Its antigen is as yet unknown. Quantitative molecular-barcoded 5'-RACE generated the TCR beta libraries. TCRdb passed the 5' RACE reads through MiXCR, listing each CDR3 protein once. The sample shows some 300,000 distinct CDR3 sequences, 20% to 25% of them seen only once. The data belong to a study of CD8 T cells in ankylosing spondylitis. The study, taken as a whole, reports: Reports say disease-linked clones showed up significantly more in matched ankylosing spondylitis synovial fluid.

The receptor was isolated from a female donor with ankylosing spondylitis or in good health (not recorded which). The sample comprised blood, either unsorted or a sorted T cell fraction (not recorded which).

CDR3: CSAWDRSIRNTIYF. Written as DNA, the CDR3 is TGCAGCGCCTGGGACAGGTCCATCCGAAACACCATATATTTT. The V call is TRBV29-1, the J call TRBJ1-3, with TRBD1 matching 8 bases. Germline values: CDR1 SQVTM, CDR2 ANQGSEA. The CDR3 extends over 14 amino acids. V was clipped by 7 bases and J by 5 bases; unmatched bases: 10. Together with reference TRBV29-1 and TRBJ1-3, the CDR3 gives the full variable domain: SAVISQKPSRDICQRGTSLTIQCQVDSQVTMMFWYRQQPGQSLTLIATANQGSEATYESGFVIDKFPISRPNLTFSTLTVSNMSPEDSSIYLCSAWDRSIRNTIYFGEGSWLTVV.